This section outlines one T cell receptor (beta chain) sequence together with its context. What this receptor recognizes is not known. Per-nucleotide qualities are absent, and no much larger clonotype sits a single base away. These data belong to a study of radiation and T cells in renal cell carcinoma (dated by TCRdb to 2019 to 2021). Looking at the study overall: The samples were obtained from a clinical trial, where primary renal cell carcinomas were treated with 15 Gy stereotactic body radiation therapy and then removed by nephrectomy 4 weeks afterward. In total, about 51 samples underwent TCR beta sequencing: around 25 tumors plus 27 peripheral blood samples. A total of 4 million to 5 million unique CDR3 nucleotide sequences, encoding around 2.7 million unique CDR3 amino acid sequences, were found across all 50 or so samples.

The CDR3 has 12 amino acids, counting the end cysteine and phenylalanine. Only CDR3 DNA remains: 36 bases, in frame from the first base. The germline ends are 8 bases apart after V is trimmed by 7 bases and J by 1 base. CDR1 and CDR2, looked up from the germline V gene, are SGDLS and YYNGEE. The time point tag for this specimen amounts to: baseline pretreatment blood. This sample's treatment or condition label indicates: 15 Gy SBRT to primary tumor, nephrectomy 4 weeks later. Serial peripheral blood from radiation-treated patients was sampled at baseline, 2 weeks and 4 weeks after SBRT to track tumor-enriched clonotypes. Every patient's renal cell carcinoma showed clear cell pathology. The QIAamp DNA Blood Mini Kit (Qiagen) was used to prepare genomic DNA for TCR sequencing. Only samples passing all quality control checks were included in the analyses. TCR beta libraries were generated from genomic DNA with the immunoSEQ kit, following the manufacturer's recommendations. To prepare the libraries, a first multiplex PCR with proprietary primers was run, followed by a second PCR that added unique barcodes, and a bead cleanup was done after each round. Each sample batch included a kit-provided positive control reaction and a negative control reaction. The final libraries were assessed on an Agilent 4200 TapeStation D1000 ScreenTape, pooled by volume, and quantified by qPCR. Sequencing was performed on an Illumina NextSeq500 using a MidOutput 150-cycle cartridge, with 156 Read1 cycles, 15 Index1 cycles, and the kit custom primers. The pooled library was loaded at about 0.93 pM with approximately 20% PhiX control spiked in. From the authors' description of their analysis: The vendor-processed data were analyzed in R, and a clonotype was defined as all T cells that share the same CDR3 nucleotide sequence. In the clone abundance analyses, frequencies were normalized to the 10,000 most abundant clones in each sample. Before analysis, public T cell clones were removed, and these numbered fewer than six per sample on average. A difference in abundance of at least 32-fold between compartments was used to define tumor-enriched and baseline blood-enriched clonotypes. A beta-binomial differential abundance model was applied to find clonotypes that expanded or contracted between blood time points. Tumor-blood repertoire similarity was measured with the Baroni-Urbani and Buser coefficient, and group comparisons used two-tailed Wilcoxon tests in R. This immuneACCESS table, as held by TCRdb, lists in-frame sequences with V and J called but not all clones. Of the missing ones, under half trace to an unresolved V gene in checked studies; the others have no known cause. Clonal size and the V and J genes are those of that table, whereas D and trimming came from the DNA. This sample comprises 100,000 to 150,000 clones, around 80% of them detected only once. The ten most abundant clones make up around 3% of the sample.

Paper-wide results and their limitations: With a single-armed trial design, the study had no way to address how radiation dose or scheduling affects the TCR repertoire. Dynamics of the blood repertoire were not tracked past 4 weeks after treatment. Because pretreatment tumor biopsies were not available, the study could not determine whether clonotypes were already present within the tumor at baseline. In blood, the top tumor clonotypes increased from baseline to 2 weeks after radiation and then shrank by 4 weeks, which suggests a temporary expansion of tumor-resident clones.

This sequence uses TRBV9 and TRBJ1-1, with no reliable assignment of the D segment. The receptor was isolated from a woman in her fifties or sixties with renal cell carcinoma. Sequencing was performed on blood, taken from a patient whose treatment included radiotherapy and nephrectomy. The DNA sequence follows: TGTGCCAGCGGTGGGTGGAACACTGAAGCTTTCTTT. Its product reads: CASGGWNTEAFF.